This TCR beta chain was sequenced for a study of blood T cell repertoires in COVID-19. Original handling: Reference gene primer amplification gave estimated nucleated cell counts. Sequencing was performed with immunoSEQ multiplex PCR; in TCRdb, only in-frame clones are kept and a portion is missing. Clone size and the V and J calls come from that table; the DNA yielded D and trimming. The sample has more than 300,000 clones, 80% to 90% seen once. V lost 0 bases and J 1 base, leaving 7 bases between the germline ends. The CDR3 totals 14 residues. Germline V gene data show CDR1 as SGHNT and CDR2 as YYREEE (reference sequence).

The sequence derives from a woman aged 25 to 39 with COVID-19, enrolled during active disease. The sample consisted of peripheral blood. V gene TRBV5-4 combines with J gene TRBJ2-5; D is undetermined. The CDR3 protein is CASSLANFQETQYF. Here the CDR3 DNA reads TGTGCCAGCAGCTTGGCAAACTTCCAAGAGACCCAGTACTTC. The full variable domain, rest sourced from reference TRBV5-4 and TRBJ2-5, is ETGVTQSPTHLIKTRGQQVTLRCSSQSGHNTVSWYQQALGQGPQFIFQYYREEENGRGNFPPRFSGLQFPNYSSELNVNALELDDSALYLCASSLANFQETQYFGPGTRLLVL.